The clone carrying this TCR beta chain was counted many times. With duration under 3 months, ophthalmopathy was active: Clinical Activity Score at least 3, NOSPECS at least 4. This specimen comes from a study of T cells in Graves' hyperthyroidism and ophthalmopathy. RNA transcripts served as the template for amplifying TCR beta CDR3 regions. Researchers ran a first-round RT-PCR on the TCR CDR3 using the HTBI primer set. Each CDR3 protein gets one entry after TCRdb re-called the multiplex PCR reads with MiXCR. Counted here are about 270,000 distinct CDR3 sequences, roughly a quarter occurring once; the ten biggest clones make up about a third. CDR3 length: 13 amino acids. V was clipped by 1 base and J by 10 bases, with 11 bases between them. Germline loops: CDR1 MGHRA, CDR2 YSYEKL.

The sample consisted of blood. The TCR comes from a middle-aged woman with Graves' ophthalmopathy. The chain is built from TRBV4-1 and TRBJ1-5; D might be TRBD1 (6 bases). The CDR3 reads CASSQVQGSPQHF. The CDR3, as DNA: TGCGCCAGCAGCCAAGTACAGGGCTCACCCCAGCATTTT.